The next 3 T cell receptor beta chains were all read from a single sample in a study of blood T cell repertoires in COVID-19. Produced via immunoSEQ multiplex PCR; TCRdb's table is partial and in-frame only. The data hold about 140,000 clones, with around 78% observed a single time. The sequenced material came from peripheral blood. The receptors originated from a woman aged 60-75 years with acute or convalescent COVID-19.

The chain recombines TRBV24-1 with TRBJ2-3, with 10 bases lining up with TRBD1. This CDR3 contains 15 residues. The V segment lost 6 bases and the J segment 4 bases; nucleotides outside the gene matches: 6. Germline CDR1 and CDR2: KGHDR and SFDVKD. CDR3: CATSRTGGMADTQYF. In DNA form, the CDR3 reads TGTGCCACCAGTAGGACAGGGGGGATGGCAGATACGCAGTATTTT.

The V call is TRBV9, the J call TRBJ1-2; maybe TRBD1 (5 bases). Trimming shortened V by 0 bases and J by 3 bases, and 12 bases separated the two germline ends. CDR1 is SGDLS, CDR2 YYNGEE, per germline. There are 15 residues in the CDR3. The CDR3 region has the DNA TGTGCCAGCAGCGTAGGTATAGGGGAAGACTATGGCTACACCTTC. Its protein is CASSVGIGEDYGYTF.

The table lists this clone with a few counts. The rearrangement links TRBV5-6 to TRBJ1-6; 7 bases match TRBD1. V lost 2 bases, J lost 7 bases, and 3 bases stayed unmatched. Germline V gene sequence: CDR1 SGHDT, CDR2 YYEEEE. CDR3 length: 14 residues. CDR3 nucleotide sequence: TGTGCCAGCAGCTTCGGCAGGGGGAATTCACCCCTCCACTTT. It translates to CASSFGRGNSPLHF.